This is a list of T cell receptor beta chains from one sample in a study of human T cells and chemical hapten exposure. From the RACE reads, TCRdb called clonotypes with MiXCR, one entry per CDR3 protein. The table has approximately 41,000 distinct CDR3 sequences, 8% to 10% seen once. The material was whole blood, obtained in connection with sensitization to the hapten diphenylcyclopropenone (DPC). The receptors derive from a man aged 50 to 59 with alopecia areata. Some clones in this sample may be carry-over from other donors' samples. Both conserved end residues are trimmed from each CDR3.

j_call v_call cdr3_aa
TRBJ1-1 TRBV28 ASSSRTEAF
TRBJ2-7 TRBV7-9 ASSLLGRDALEQY
TRBJ2-7 TRBV6-2/TRBV6-3 ASSYATGAYEQY
TRBJ2-3 TRBV5-1 ASSPTGLGTDTQY
TRBJ1-1 TRBV7-6 ASSPNRGGTEAF
TRBJ1-1 TRBV29-1 SVEGRQGRTEAF
TRBJ2-1 TRBV7-9 ASSLSGLSHNEQF
TRBJ1-2 TRBV30 AWNPAGYGYT
TRBJ2-7 TRBV5-1 ASKGDEQY
TRBJ1-1 TRBV28 ASSPASSTEAF
TRBJ2-1 TRBV11-2 ASSPGTVRRLELSYNEQF
TRBJ2-7 TRBV27 ASTGLAGYNEQY
TRBJ2-7 TRBV29-1 SVIGSGDEQY
TRBJ2-3 TRBV4-1 ASSQALGGADTQY
TRBJ2-2 TRBV9 ASSARDGTGELF
TRBJ2-1 TRBV28 ASSYQGIEQF
TRBJ2-1 TRBV28 ASSLRQAFPNNEQF
TRBJ2-7 TRBV20-1 SARSGVGGDEQY
TRBJ1-5 TRBV28 ASRSDRGQPQH